This TCR beta chain was captured by sequencing in a study of CD8+ T cells in alopecia areata. Study outcomes and limitations: Patients displayed less clarity in TCR sharing than mice, a finding possibly related to HLA.

Starting from PBMCs, sorting isolated CD4+ and CD8+ T cells. After isolation, RNA underwent reverse transcription to generate cDNA as the sequencing template. This table comes from immunoSEQ multiplex PCR, and its TCRdb copy is limited to in-frame clones, with some not included. Found here are approximately 100,000 clones, around three fifths of them singletons; the top ten hold around 8.8%. Per the germline V gene, CDR1 is GTSNPN and CDR2 is SVGIG (reference sequence). CDR3 length: 16 residues. After removal of 7 bases from V and 1 base from J, the junction contained 9 bases not matched to a gene. Regarding this clone: Its antigen is unidentified.

The sequence was collected from a human donor in good health. Sequenced material: CD4+ T cells sorted from blood. The genes are TRBV30 and TRBJ1-3; 11 bases line up with TRBD1. The CDR3 sequence: CASSPGQGASGNTIYF. CDR3 nucleotides: TGTGCCTCCTCCCCCGGACAGGGGGCGTCTGGAAACACCATATATTTT.